The 17 T cell receptor beta chains below all came from one sample that was sequenced in a study of shared clonotypes between healthy human individuals. Data came from immunoSEQ multiplex PCR; TCRdb stores just in-frame clones and leaves some out. The sample holds about 2.4 million clones, 93% seen once. The specimen sequenced was naive CD4+ T cells from PBMCs. Subset indicated: CD45RA+ positively selected. The receptor source for this set is a man in his late teens or twenties in good health. Some clones in this sample may be carry-over from other donors' samples.

The V call is TRBV5-6, the J call TRBJ2-7; D not resolved. The germline V and J ends were trimmed by 3 bases and 1 base, with 8 bases remaining between them. The CDR3 sequence is 13 residues long. Germline values: CDR1 SGHDT, CDR2 YYEEEE. CDR3 coding DNA: TGTGCCAGCAGCTCGCTCGATTCCTACGAGCAGTACTTC. This codes for CASSSLDSYEQYF. The whole variable domain, filled in from reference TRBV5-6 and TRBJ2-7, reads DAGVTQSPTHLIKTRGQQVTLRCSPKSGHDTVSWYQQALGQGPQFIFQYYEEEERQRGNFPDRFSGHQFPNYSSELNVNALLLGDSALYLCASSSLDSYEQYFGPGTRLTVT.

Comment on this clone: One end of the junction is discordant with germline, which a read error may explain. The chain links TRBV5-5 to TRBJ2-7; D remains unclear. This CDR3 is 13 amino acids long. The germline CDR1 and CDR2 sequences are SGHKS and YYEKEE (reference sequence). CDR3 DNA sequence: TGTGCCAGCAGATTGGGTAGTTCCTACGAGCAGTACTTC. Translation: CASRLGSSYEQYF.

The V call is TRBV18, the J call TRBJ1-1, with 9 nucleotides matching TRBD1. This CDR3 comprises 15 residues. CDR1 KGHSH and CDR2 LQKENI come from the germline V gene. V shed 3 bases, J shed 4 bases, and the junction held 6 bases outside the gene matches. CDR3 sequence: CASSPSTGGITEAFF. Written as DNA, the CDR3 is TGTGCCAGCTCACCCTCGACAGGGGGAATCACTGAAGCTTTCTTT.

The V gene is TRBV27, the J gene TRBJ2-1, with TRBD2 matching 7 bases. Germline V CDR1 and CDR2: MNHEY, SMNVEV (reference sequence). The V gene end was trimmed by 5 bases and the J gene end by 4 bases; junction bases not matched to a gene: 8. The CDR3 contains 15 residues. In DNA form, the CDR3 reads TGTGCCAGCAGTATAGGCGGGAGTCAGTACAATGAGCAGTTCTTC. Translating it yields CASSIGGSQYNEQFF.

The chain couples TRBV2 to TRBJ2-7; D is uncertain. There are 12 residues in the CDR3. Trimming removed 7 bases from V and 1 base from J, with 8 bases in between. Germline CDR1 SNHLY, CDR2 FYNNEI. In DNA form, the CDR3 reads TGTGCCAGCACTGCTAGGTCCTACGAGCAGTACTTC. Translated: CASTARSYEQYF.

This chain joins TRBV10-1 and TRBJ2-3; D uncertain. V lost 2 bases to trimming and J lost 14 bases, with 11 bases between them. The V gene's germline CDR1 is WNHNN and CDR2 SYGVQD (reference sequence). CDR3 length: 11 amino acids. The CDR3 loop reads CASSERSIWYF. The DNA for the CDR3 is TGCGCCAGCAGTGAGAGGTCCATCTGGTATTTT.

About this clone: This sample includes further DNA sequences coding for the same CDR3. This sequence joins TRBV5-1 and TRBJ2-7; a possible D gene is TRBD2 (6 bases). Trimming left V 4 bases short and J 4 bases short, with 18 bases between. The CDR3 has 15 amino acids. Germline V gene sequence: CDR1 SGHRS, CDR2 YFSETQ. Written as DNA, the CDR3 is TGCGCCAGCAGCCCTTCGGCCGGAGGGGTGTACGAGCAGTACTTC. It translates to CASSPSAGGVYEQYF.

The V gene is TRBV2, the J gene TRBJ2-1; a weak D match, TRBD1 (6 bases). This CDR3 comprises 14 residues. Trimming pared 10 bases from V and 0 bases from J, leaving 13 bases between. Germline CDR1 reads SNHLY; CDR2 reads FYNNEI. CDR3 amino acids: CATGQSLSYNEQFF. In DNA, the CDR3 is TGTGCCACAGGACAGTCTCTCTCCTACAATGAGCAGTTCTTC. Together with reference TRBV2 and TRBJ2-1, the CDR3 gives the full variable domain: EPEVTQTPSHQVTQMGQEVILRCVPISNHLYFYWYRQILGQKVEFLVSFYNNEISEKSEIFDDQFSVERPDGSNFTLKIRSTKLEDSAMYFCATGQSLSYNEQFFGPGTRLTVL.

The chain has TRBV6-1 and TRBJ1-3; 9 bases match TRBD1. Germline loops: CDR1 MNHNS, CDR2 SASEGT. V lost 4 bases to trimming and J lost 3 bases; unmatched junction nucleotides: 7. This CDR3 region has 16 residues. CDR3 DNA: TGTGCCAGCAGTGGTAACAGGGGGCTCTTTGGAAACACCATATATTTT. It yields the protein CASSGNRGLFGNTIYF.

The J gene is TRBJ2-5, the V gene TRBV27, with D perhaps TRBD2 (6 bases). The CDR3 extends over 15 amino acids. CDR1 is MNHEY, CDR2 SMNVEV, per germline (reference sequence). V was cut by 6 bases and J by 1 base, with 15 bases left in between. Here the CDR3 reads CASSPFGGGQETQYF. The CDR3 DNA sequence: TGTGCCAGCAGCCCCTTTGGGGGAGGCCAAGAGACCCAGTACTTC.

The genes are TRBV7-9 and TRBJ2-7; D gene uncertain. The CDR3 spans 14 residues. V dropped 1 base and J dropped 2 bases, with 9 bases sitting between them. Looked up from germline, CDR1 is SEHNR and CDR2 is FQNEAQ (reference sequence). CDR3 residues: CASSLDGPPYEQYF. The DNA for the CDR3 is TGTGCCAGCAGCTTAGACGGGCCGCCCTACGAGCAGTACTTC.

The V call is TRBV11-2, the J call TRBJ2-7, with a weak D call TRBD2 (6 bases). Germline V gives CDR1 SGHAT, CDR2 FQNNGV. CDR3 size: 15 residues. The germline V and J ends were trimmed by 6 bases and 2 bases, with 17 bases remaining between them. This CDR3 is CASRYTGTGAYEQYF. CDR3 sequence (DNA): TGTGCCAGCAGGTACACGGGGACGGGAGCCTACGAGCAGTACTTC.

In nucleotides, the CDR3 is TGTGCCAGCAGCTTAGACGAGTACTCCTACGAGCAGTACTTC. It is translated as CASSLDEYSYEQYF. The chain recombines TRBV7-7 with TRBJ2-7; D ambiguous. V shed 1 base and J shed 0 bases, with 7 bases lying between them. The CDR3 runs 14 residues. Germline CDR1 is SSHAT and CDR2 is FNYEAQ (reference sequence).

V gene TRBV19 combines with J gene TRBJ1-5, with 8 bases matching TRBD1. Germline CDR1 is LNHDA and CDR2 is SQIVND (reference sequence). This CDR3 comprises 14 residues. The V and J ends lost 5 bases and 11 bases, in that order; junction bases with no gene match: 11. CDR3 protein: CASSQSQGVGAQHF. The CDR3 DNA reads as TGTGCCAGTAGTCAATCACAGGGGGTAGGGGCCCAGCATTTT.

The V and J genes are TRBV6-1 and TRBJ2-7; the D gene is possibly TRBD1 (5 bases). The ends were cut back, 8 bases at V and 6 bases at J, with 14 bases in the middle. Germline V gene sequence: CDR1 MNHNS, CDR2 SASEGT. CDR3 length: 12 amino acids. Here the CDR3 reads CASYGQAGEQYF. The CDR3 region has the DNA TGTGCCAGCTATGGACAAGCCGGCGAGCAGTACTTC.

This clone was seen a handful of times. The gene calls are TRBV7-9 and TRBJ1-1; D gene unclear. Looked up from germline, CDR1 is SEHNR and CDR2 is FQNEAQ (reference sequence). This CDR3 has 14 amino acids. Trimming left V 5 bases short and J 3 bases short, with 13 bases between. The CDR3 DNA is TGTGCCAGCAGCCGCGGGGTGGTTGACACTGAAGCTTTCTTT. Translated, it gives CASSRGVVDTEAFF.

The chain recombines TRBV28 with TRBJ2-1; no clear D. The V gene's germline CDR1 is MDHEN and CDR2 SYDVKM. The CDR3 extends over 11 amino acids. V lost 5 bases and J lost 8, with 7 bases in between. CDR3 region: CASSHRDEQFF. The CDR3 DNA follows: TGTGCCAGCAGTCACCGGGATGAGCAGTTCTTC.